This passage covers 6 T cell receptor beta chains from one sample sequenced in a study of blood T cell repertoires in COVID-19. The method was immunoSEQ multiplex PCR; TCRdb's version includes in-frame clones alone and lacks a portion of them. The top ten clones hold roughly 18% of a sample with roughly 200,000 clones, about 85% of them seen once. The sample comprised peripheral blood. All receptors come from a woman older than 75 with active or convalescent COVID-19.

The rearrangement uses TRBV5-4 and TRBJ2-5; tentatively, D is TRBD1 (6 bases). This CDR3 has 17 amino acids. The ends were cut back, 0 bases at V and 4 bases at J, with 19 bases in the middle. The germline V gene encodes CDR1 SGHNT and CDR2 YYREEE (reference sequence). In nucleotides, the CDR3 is TGTGCCAGCAGCTTGGAGCTGGGGGCAGGGGCAGGAGAGACCCAGTACTTC. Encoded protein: CASSLELGAGAGETQYF.

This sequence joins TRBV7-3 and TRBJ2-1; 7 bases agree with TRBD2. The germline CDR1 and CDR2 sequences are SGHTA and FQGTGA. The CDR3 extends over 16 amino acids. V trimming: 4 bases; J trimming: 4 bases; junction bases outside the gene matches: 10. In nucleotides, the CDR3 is TGTGCCAGCAGCTCCATGGGGGGAGGGCGGTACAATGAGCAGTTCTTC. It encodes CASSSMGGGRYNEQFF.

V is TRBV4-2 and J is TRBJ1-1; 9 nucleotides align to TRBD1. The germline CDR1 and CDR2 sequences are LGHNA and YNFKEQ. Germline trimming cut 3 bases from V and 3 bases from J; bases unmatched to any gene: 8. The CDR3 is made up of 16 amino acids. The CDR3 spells CASSHPGGQGHTEAFF. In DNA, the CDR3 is TGTGCCAGCAGCCACCCGGGAGGACAGGGGCACACTGAAGCTTTCTTT.

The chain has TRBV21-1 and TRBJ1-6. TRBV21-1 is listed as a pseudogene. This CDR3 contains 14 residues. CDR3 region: CASSPTGGGPPLHF. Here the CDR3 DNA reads TGTGCCAGCAGCCCCACGGGGGGAGGTCCACCCCTCCACTTT.

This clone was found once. The CDR3 here is CASSLEVAGGVEQYF. The CDR3 bases are TGCGCCAGCAGCTTGGAGGTAGCGGGAGGTGTCGAGCAGTACTTC. The chain links TRBV5-1 to TRBJ2-7; 10 nucleotides line up with TRBD2. In germline, CDR1 is SGHRS, CDR2 YFSETQ. J gave up 6 bases and V 0 bases, and 6 bases lay outside the gene matches. This CDR3 is 15 amino acids long.

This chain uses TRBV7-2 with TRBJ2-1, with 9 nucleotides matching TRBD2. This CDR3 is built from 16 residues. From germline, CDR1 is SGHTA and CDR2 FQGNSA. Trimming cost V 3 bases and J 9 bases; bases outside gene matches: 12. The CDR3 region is CASSFRLGSGSAEQFF. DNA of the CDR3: TGTGCCAGCAGCTTTAGGCTAGGTAGCGGGAGCGCTGAGCAGTTCTTC.